This paragraph reports one T cell receptor beta chain. Its antigen is still unknown. The cohort comprised approximately 700 healthy bone marrow donors. At the time of sampling, all cohort members were nominally healthy, though unrecorded immune exposures were likely present. The donor tested CMV seronegative and was one of the 352 seronegative cohort members. A peripheral blood sample was provided by each donor, and peripheral blood mononuclear cells were used for TCR beta sequencing. The Qiagen DNeasy Blood Extraction Kit was used to extract genomic DNA from the blood cell samples. These data come from a study of cytomegalovirus exposure and HLA in healthy donors (dated 2017 in TCRdb). Study-wide context: In an earlier analysis of approximately 640 of the donors, less than 350 Gb of sequence data and 90 million to 120 million unique TCR beta sequences from 150 million to 200 million T cells were reported. Roughly 300 gigabases of sequencing data and 78 million or so unique TCR sequences were included in an early release covering over 600 HLA-typed donors. Of the approximately 400 genotyped donors, 65% to 90% were placed in the genetic ancestry cluster associated with self-reported Caucasian donors. The aim of the study was to test whether cataloging public T cell receptors could identify signatures of past pathogen exposure. The study profiled the T cell repertoires of under 700 subjects by immunosequencing and related them to cytomegalovirus serostatus. Besides the first cohort of 500 to 700 subjects, a separate validation cohort made up of about 120 different subjects was used. High-throughput TCR immunosequencing, statistical association of individual TCRs with disease status, and machine learning were combined to predict cytomegalovirus infection status. To study patterns of TCR occurrence, a later analysis re-analyzed previously published TCR beta repertoires from 500 to 850 donors and added high-resolution HLA genotyping. In the later analysis, no new phenotypic data were used to find candidate immune exposures; instead, reliance was placed on TCR beta sequences and their occurrence across donors. An earlier analysis of around 580 of the donors used high-throughput TCR beta sequencing to judge whether each TCR beta V gene segment behaved as functional or pseudogenic. Donor age, sex, ethnicity and CMV serostatus were compiled alongside the repertoire data. A later genetic analysis took genome-wide SNP genotypes for about three fifths of the 666 donors and used that subset as a discovery cohort. All discovery cohort repertoires had been generated using a single sequencing platform. Class I and class II HLA loci were covered by the typing at four-digit resolution. Typing coverage varied by locus: roughly 629-640 donors for A, B, C, DRB1 and DQB1; approximately 500 for DQA1; about 600 for DPA1; around 490 for DPB1. About five DR-DQ haplotypes were treated as single units for association and clustering because of strong linkage in the cohort. Among some 410 genotyped donors of the cohort, an average of around 240,000 unique TCR beta nucleotide sequences was sequenced per donor, of which 15% to 20% were non-productive. What the research found in general, with its limitations: A later analysis associated 15,000 to 20,000 TCR beta sequences with specific HLA alleles at a false discovery rate of 0.05. Some IMGT-functional V segments, including TRBV6-2 and TRBV6-3, could not be told apart with the 87-base-pair reads, so those segments were excluded. Because HLA typing was missing for some donors at each locus, association tests included only the typed subset. While some public TCRs were present in many individuals, most TCR sequences turned up only very rarely across donors. A cluster of highly shared sequence variants was judged likely to represent a technical artifact of the sequencing pipeline. According to a later analysis, TCR association rates differed among HLA loci, with DRB1 alleles showing the most associated TCRs and HLA-C alleles showing the fewest. In a later analysis, HLA-associated TCR beta chains were found to be more clonally expanded and to have lower generation probabilities than equally common non-associated chains. Linkage disequilibrium might explain the correlated functional status among segregating V segments, but an unknown experimental factor could not be excluded. A total of fewer than 200 TCR beta chains were listed by the study as associated with cytomegalovirus. It was suggested by the authors that the approach could potentially be generalized to other disease states and immunological phenotypes. Strong co-occurrence of HLA alleles, especially DR and DQ, made assigning TCR associations to individual alleles difficult. Roughly uniform sequencing depth across donors was assumed in presence/absence analyses, although this assumption may not hold. This cohort had only TCR beta chains sequenced, and the lack of alpha or paired-chain data limited which features could be detected. Cytomegalovirus status was reported to be diagnosed by the classifier with high specificity and sensitivity in both the original and validation cohorts. About 17 rarely observed V segments, including chromosome 9 orphons, were excluded from the earlier analysis of just under 600 of the donors because counts were too low. Compared with the 666-donor mean, donors in an Asian-associated ancestry cluster had fewer N-insertions in productive TCRs, according to a later genetic analysis. In vitro tests confirmed that three of the cytomegalovirus-associated TCR beta chains recognize cytomegalovirus antigens. V-gene and J-gene trimming of TCR beta chains was associated with a missense DCLRE1C variant in a later genetic analysis, and the association was replicated in an independent cohort. In a later analysis, most CMV-associated TCR beta chains were found to appear HLA-restricted, with HLA associations seemingly driven largely by CMV exposure. A further reported finding was that TCR beta sequences accurately predicted the HLA-A and HLA-B alleles for most subjects in the first cohort. According to a later analysis, parvovirus B19, influenza, CMV and Epstein-Barr virus appeared linked to several top co-occurrence clusters. In an earlier analysis of 587 of the donors, most TCR beta V segments appeared in productive rearrangements about 87% or about 30% of the time, broadly matching IMGT annotations. CMV serostatus was the only immune exposure information available for the cohort.

Library preparation was by the immunoSEQ multiplex PCR assay. For the multiplex PCR, a mixture combining 60 forward primers for TCR Vbeta segments and 13 reverse primers for TCR Jbeta segments was used. The CDR3 region of rearranged TCR beta genes was amplified from genomic DNA with a multiplex PCR assay. The Illumina HiSeq System was used to sequence the amplified TCR beta libraries as 87-base-pair reads. The study's own analysis went as follows. In a later analysis, tens of millions of unique TCR beta chains were counted across the roughly 700 repertoires, and approximately 11 million of these chains were shared by at least two donors. Raw reads were error-corrected and collapsed into unique sequences with a nearest-neighbor algorithm that merged closely related sequences to remove PCR and sequencing errors. To assign V, D and J gene segments, CDR3 sequences were aligned to IMGT reference sequences. Each retained sequence needed at least a six-nucleotide match to both a V gene segment and a J gene segment. A rearrangement was called productive if the CDR3 had no stop codons and remained in frame with V and J, and every other rearrangement was called non-productive. CDR3 was defined according to IMGT convention as the region running from the second conserved V-encoded cysteine to the conserved J-encoded phenylalanine. The earlier analysis of approximately 500 of the donors excluded sequences that lacked an unambiguous match to a single V gene segment. An earlier analysis of several hundred of the donors called V segments functional above 56.7% productive rearrangements and segregating when the between-donor standard deviation exceeded 5%. To diagnose cytomegalovirus status from the catalog of TCR beta chain sequences, a statistical classification framework was built. V and J gene assignment, in a later analysis, came from comparing TCR nucleotide sequences with IMGT/GENE-DB human TR gene sequences. A later analysis assigned CDR3 sequences and most-parsimonious VDJ recombination scenarios with the TCRdist pipeline. In a later analysis, each TCR beta chain was defined by its CDR3 amino acid sequence together with its V-gene family, and reads without a unique V-gene family were excluded. In a later analysis, approximately 640 highly shared, low-generation-probability nucleotide sequences were removed to address suspected cross-contamination and a sequencing artifact. For each public chain, a later analysis derived a clonal expansion index from normalized ranks of inferred template counts within each repertoire. In a later analysis, generation probabilities were computed with a VDJ recombination model fitted to out-of-frame rearrangements, and the resulting probabilities were checked against IGoR. In a later analysis, TCR-TCR, TCR-HLA and TCR-CMV co-occurrence was scored with hypergeometric tests, and a repertoire-size bias correction was applied to TCR pairs. In a later analysis, false discovery rates were estimated by permuting HLA or CMV assignments 20 times. In a later analysis, co-occurring TCRs were grouped using DBSCAN, and TCRdist sequence similarity was added for clustering within HLA-allele-positive subsets. Repertoires with fewer than 30,000 or more than 120,000 public chains were left out of co-occurrence clustering, as were about 5 repertoires with anomalous nucleotide sharing. Sourced from immuneACCESS, this table was stored by TCRdb with only in-frame sequences that have V and J called. A share of the clones is absent; for the studies checked, an unresolved V gene accounts for under half, and the remainder has no known explanation. The V and J calls and clone size come from that table; D and trimming were worked out from the DNA. The sample table records 45,000 to 60,000 clones. The ten largest account for 6.5% to 8.5% of the sample.

According to the germline V gene, CDR1 reads MGHRA and CDR2 reads YSYEKL. The CDR3 numbers 18 residues from cysteine through phenylalanine. Only the CDR3 part of the read is kept: 54 bases, read in frame from the first base. Trimmed from V: 0 bases; trimmed from J: 5 bases; junction bases lacking a gene match: 10. This receptor was obtained from a middle-aged woman in good health and CMV-seronegative. The sequenced material came from PBMCs. The rearrangement combines TRBV4-1 with TRBJ1-2, with TRBD1 identical over 12 junction bases. The nucleotide sequence is TGCGCCAGCAGCCAAGAATTTAAGGGACAGGGGGCTGGGTATGGCTACACCTTC. Its protein reads: CASSQEFKGQGAGYGYTF.